This T cell receptor beta chain was recovered during a study of T cells in women clearing cervical HPV infection. Study-wide results and caveats: A classifier using richness and V gene abundances reached an AUC of about 0.83.

The CDR3 consists of 15 residues. The V segment lost 1 base and the J segment 4 bases; nucleotides outside the gene matches: 6. Germline V gives CDR1 DFQATT, CDR2 SNEGSKA (reference sequence). Turning to this clone: What it binds is not known. The read ends 3 residues before the CDR3 terminus; that terminus is restored from the germline J gene.

The table came from immunoSEQ multiplex PCR; TCRdb's copy has only in-frame clones and leaves some out. Its clone listing holds about 48,000 clones. The sequencing input was blood buffy coat. The chain is built from TRBV20-1 and TRBJ2-3, with 9 bases matching TRBD2. This sequence was found in a woman aged 18-70 years with a cervical HPV16 infection that either progressed to CIN3+ or cleared (not recorded which). CDR3 bases read: TGCAGTGCTAGAGTTGAGCGGGGGGTCTCAGATACG. Translating it yields CSARVERGVSDT. The CDR3 in full is CSARVERGVSDTQYF.